This note documents a single T cell receptor beta chain sequence. This sample is drawn from a study of blood T cell repertoires in COVID-19. Study in general: Sites in the United States, Italy and Spain provided acute and convalescent COVID-19 samples. Nucleic acid was either cDNA or gDNA, and it came from T cells, B-cell-depleted T cells, or PBMCs.

Germline CDR1 reads KGHDR; CDR2 reads SFDVKD. With 3 bases removed from V and 13 bases from J, the gap between germline ends came to 11 bases. CDR3 length: 11 residues. As processed by the authors: Counts of nucleated cells, estimated from reference gene primer amplification, were obtained. Profiled with immunoSEQ multiplex PCR; TCRdb holds only in-frame clones, not every one. The DNA was the basis for D and trimming; V, J and clone size are from that table. The data contain 72,000 or so clones, 80% to 95% of them seen just once; the ten biggest clones take up less than 0.8%. This sequence joins TRBV24-1 and TRBJ1-2; the D is unclear. The sequencing input was peripheral blood. The clonotype originates from a woman older than 75 with acute or convalescent COVID-19. CDR3 bases: TGTGCCACCAGTGATGGTCGGCGGAGCACCTTC. Translation gives CATSDGRRSTF.